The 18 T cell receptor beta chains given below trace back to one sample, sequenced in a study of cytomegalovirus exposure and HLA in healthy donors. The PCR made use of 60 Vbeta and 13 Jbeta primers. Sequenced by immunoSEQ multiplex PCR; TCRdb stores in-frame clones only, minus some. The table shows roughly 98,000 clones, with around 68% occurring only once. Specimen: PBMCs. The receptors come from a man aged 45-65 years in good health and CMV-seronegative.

CDR3 sequence reads: CASRQGSGNTIYF. The CDR3 DNA is TGCGCCAGCAGACAGGGTTCTGGAAACACCATATATTTT. The chain uses TRBV10-2 and TRBJ1-3, with a tentative D call TRBD1 (6 bases). V lost 6 bases to trimming and J lost 1 base, with 7 bases between them. The CDR3 covers 13 residues. Germline-derived CDR1 and CDR2 are WSHSY and SAAADI.

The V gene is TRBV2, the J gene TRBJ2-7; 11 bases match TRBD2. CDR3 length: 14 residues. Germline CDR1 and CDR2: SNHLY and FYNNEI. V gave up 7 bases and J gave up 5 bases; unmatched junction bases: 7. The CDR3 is CASNIAGGRNEQYF. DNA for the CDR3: TGTGCCAGCAACATAGCGGGGGGGAGGAACGAGCAGTACTTC.

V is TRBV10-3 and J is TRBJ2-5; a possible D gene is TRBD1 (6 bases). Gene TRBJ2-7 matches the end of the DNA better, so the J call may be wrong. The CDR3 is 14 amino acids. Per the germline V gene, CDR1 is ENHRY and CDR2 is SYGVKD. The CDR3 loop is CAATGKTGSYEQYF. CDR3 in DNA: TGTGCCGCCACGGGGAAGACAGGCTCCTACGAGCAGTACTTC.

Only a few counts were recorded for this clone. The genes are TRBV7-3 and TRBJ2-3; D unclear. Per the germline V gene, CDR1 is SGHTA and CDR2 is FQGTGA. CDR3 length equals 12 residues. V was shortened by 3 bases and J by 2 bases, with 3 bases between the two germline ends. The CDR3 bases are TGTGCCAGCAGCTTCCTCACAGATACGCAGTATTTT. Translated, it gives CASSFLTDTQYF.

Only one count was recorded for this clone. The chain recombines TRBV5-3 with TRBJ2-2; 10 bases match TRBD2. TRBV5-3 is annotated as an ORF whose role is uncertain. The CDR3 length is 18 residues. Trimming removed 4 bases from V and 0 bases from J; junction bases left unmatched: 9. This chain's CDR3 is CARSEGTSAASNTGELFF. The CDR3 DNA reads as TGTGCCAGAAGCGAAGGGACTAGCGCGGCATCGAACACCGGGGAGCTGTTTTTT.

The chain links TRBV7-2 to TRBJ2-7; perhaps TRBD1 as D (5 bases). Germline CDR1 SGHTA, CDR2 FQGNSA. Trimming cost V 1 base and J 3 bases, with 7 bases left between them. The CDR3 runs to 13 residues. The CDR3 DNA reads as TGTGCCAGCAGCTTAGGCAGGGTCTACGAGCAGTACTTC. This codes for CASSLGRVYEQYF. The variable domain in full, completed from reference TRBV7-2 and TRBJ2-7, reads GAGVSQSPSNKVTEKGKDVELRCDPISGHTALYWYRQSLGQGLEFLIYFQGNSAPDKSGLPSDRFSAERTGGSVSTLTIQRTQQEDSAVYLCASSLGRVYEQYFGPGTRLTVT.

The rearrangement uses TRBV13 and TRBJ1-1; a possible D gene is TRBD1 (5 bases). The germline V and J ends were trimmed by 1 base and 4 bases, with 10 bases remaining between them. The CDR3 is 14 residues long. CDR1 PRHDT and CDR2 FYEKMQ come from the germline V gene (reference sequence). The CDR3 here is CASSLEQGTTEAFF. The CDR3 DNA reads TGTGCCAGCAGCTTAGAGCAGGGTACCACTGAAGCTTTCTTT.

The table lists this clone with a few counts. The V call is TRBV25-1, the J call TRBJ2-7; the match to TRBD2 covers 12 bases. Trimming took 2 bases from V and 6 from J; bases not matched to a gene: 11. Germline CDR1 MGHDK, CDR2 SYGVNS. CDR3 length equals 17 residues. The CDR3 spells CASSEKGLAGTPGEQYF. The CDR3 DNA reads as TGTGCCAGCAGTGAAAAAGGACTAGCGGGAACCCCTGGCGAGCAGTACTTC.

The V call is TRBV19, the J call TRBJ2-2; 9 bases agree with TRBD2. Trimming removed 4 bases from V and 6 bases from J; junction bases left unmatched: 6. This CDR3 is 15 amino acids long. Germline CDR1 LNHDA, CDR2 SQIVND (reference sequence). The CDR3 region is CASSNGGGAPGELFF. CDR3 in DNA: TGTGCCAGTAGTAATGGCGGGGGGGCCCCCGGGGAGCTGTTTTTT.

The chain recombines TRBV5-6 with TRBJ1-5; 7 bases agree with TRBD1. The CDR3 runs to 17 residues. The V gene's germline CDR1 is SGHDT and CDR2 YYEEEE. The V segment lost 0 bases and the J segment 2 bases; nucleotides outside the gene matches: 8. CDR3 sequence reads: CASSLAAGGKGNQPQHF. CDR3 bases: TGTGCCAGCAGCTTGGCAGCAGGGGGAAAGGGCAATCAGCCCCAGCATTTT.

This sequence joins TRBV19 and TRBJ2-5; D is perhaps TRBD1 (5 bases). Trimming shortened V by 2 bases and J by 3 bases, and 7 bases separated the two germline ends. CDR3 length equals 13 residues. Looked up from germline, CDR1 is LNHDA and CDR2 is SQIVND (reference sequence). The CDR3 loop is CASSIIGEETQYF. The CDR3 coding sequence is TGTGCCAGTAGTATAATAGGGGAAGAGACCCAGTACTTC. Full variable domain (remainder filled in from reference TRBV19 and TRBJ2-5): DGGITQSPKYLFRKEGQNVTLSCEQNLNHDAMYWYRQDPGQGLRLIYYSQIVNDFQKGDIAEGYSVSREKKESFPLTVTSAQKNPTAFYLCASSIIGEETQYFGPGTRLLVL.

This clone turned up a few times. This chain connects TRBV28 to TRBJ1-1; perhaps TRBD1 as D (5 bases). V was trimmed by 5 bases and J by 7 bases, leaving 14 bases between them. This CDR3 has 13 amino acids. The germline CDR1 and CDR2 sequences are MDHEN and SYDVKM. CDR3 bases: TGTGCCAGCAGTAAACGGGGGGAGGTTGAAGCTTTCTTT. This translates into CASSKRGEVEAFF.

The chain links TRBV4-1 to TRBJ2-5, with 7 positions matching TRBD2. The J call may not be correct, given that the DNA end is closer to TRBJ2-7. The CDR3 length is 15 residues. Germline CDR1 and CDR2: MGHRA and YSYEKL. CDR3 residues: CASSPLMGGAYEQYF. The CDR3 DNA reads TGCGCCAGCAGCCCATTAATGGGGGGGGCCTACGAGCAGTACTTC.

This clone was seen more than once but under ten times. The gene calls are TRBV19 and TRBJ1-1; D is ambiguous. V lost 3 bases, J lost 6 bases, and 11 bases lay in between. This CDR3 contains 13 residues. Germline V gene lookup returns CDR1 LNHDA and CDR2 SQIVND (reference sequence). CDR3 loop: CASSINGVAEAFF. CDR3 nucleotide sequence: TGTGCCAGTAGTATCAACGGGGTTGCTGAAGCTTTCTTT.

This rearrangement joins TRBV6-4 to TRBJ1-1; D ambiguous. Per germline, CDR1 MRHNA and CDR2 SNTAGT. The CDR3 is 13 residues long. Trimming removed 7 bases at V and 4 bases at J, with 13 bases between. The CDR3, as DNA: TGTGCCAGCACTAGCGATTGGAGCACTGAAGCTTTCTTT. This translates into CASTSDWSTEAFF.

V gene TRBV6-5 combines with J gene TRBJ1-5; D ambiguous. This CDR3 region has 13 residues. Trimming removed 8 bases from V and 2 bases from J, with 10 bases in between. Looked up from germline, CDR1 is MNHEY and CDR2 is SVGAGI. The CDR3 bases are TGTGCCAGCTCCCTCCGGGGCAATCAGCCCCAGCATTTT. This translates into CASSLRGNQPQHF.

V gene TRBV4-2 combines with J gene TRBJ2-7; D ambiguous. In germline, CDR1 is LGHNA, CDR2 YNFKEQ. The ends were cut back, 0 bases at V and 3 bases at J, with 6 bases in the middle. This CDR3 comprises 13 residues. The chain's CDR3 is CASSQELRYEQYF. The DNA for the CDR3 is TGTGCCAGCAGCCAAGAATTGCGCTACGAGCAGTACTTC.

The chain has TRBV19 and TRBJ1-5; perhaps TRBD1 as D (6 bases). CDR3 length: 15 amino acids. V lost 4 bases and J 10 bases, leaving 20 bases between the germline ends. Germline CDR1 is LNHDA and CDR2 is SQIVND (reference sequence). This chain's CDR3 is CASSTIGGGQSPQHF. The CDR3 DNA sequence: TGTGCCAGTAGTACCATTGGGGGGGGGCAGTCCCCCCAGCATTTT.